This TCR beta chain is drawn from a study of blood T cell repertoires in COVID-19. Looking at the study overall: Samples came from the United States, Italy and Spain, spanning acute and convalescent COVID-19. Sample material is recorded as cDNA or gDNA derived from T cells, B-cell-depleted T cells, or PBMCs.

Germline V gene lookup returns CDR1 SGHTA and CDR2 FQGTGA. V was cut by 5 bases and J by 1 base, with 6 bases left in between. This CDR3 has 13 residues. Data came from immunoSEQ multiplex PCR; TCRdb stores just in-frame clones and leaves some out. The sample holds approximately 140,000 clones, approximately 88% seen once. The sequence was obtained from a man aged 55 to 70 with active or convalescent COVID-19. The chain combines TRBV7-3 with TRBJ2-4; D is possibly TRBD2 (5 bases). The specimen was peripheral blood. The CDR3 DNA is TGTGCCAGCAGCCCTAGCGCCAAAAACATTCAGTACTTC. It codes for CASSPSAKNIQYF.